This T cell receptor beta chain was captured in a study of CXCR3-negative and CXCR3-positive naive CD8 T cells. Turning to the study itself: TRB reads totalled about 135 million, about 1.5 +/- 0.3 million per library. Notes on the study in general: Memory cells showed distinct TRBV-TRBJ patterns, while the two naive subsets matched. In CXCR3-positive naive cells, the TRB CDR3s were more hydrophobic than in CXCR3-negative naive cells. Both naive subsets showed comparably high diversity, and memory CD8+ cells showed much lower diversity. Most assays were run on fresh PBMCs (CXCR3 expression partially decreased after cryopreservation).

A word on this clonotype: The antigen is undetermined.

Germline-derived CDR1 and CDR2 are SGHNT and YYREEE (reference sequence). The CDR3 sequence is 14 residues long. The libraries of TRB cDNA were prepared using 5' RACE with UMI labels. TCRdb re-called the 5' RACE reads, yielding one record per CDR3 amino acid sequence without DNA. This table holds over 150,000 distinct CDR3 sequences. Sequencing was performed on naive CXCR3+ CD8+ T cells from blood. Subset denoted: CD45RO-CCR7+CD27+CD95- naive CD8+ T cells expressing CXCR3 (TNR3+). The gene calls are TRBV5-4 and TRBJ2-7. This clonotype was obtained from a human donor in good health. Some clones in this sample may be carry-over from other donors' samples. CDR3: CASSHPGNSYEQYF.